Presented here are 7 T cell receptor beta chains from one specimen sequenced in a study of OX40 agonist ivuxolimab in advanced cancers. The protocol was immunoSEQ multiplex PCR, while the TCRdb copy is restricted to in-frame clones and leaves out a portion. This table has around 41,000 clones, around 85% appearing once. The material was CD4+ or CD8+ T cells sorted from blood, obtained in a trial of the OX40 agonist ivuxolimab. The receptor set was obtained from an adult with an advanced solid tumor such as melanoma, head and neck, liver or kidney cancer.

The chain couples TRBV13 to TRBJ2-5; 7 bases are a match to TRBD1. CDR3 length equals 16 residues. Trimming cost V 4 bases and J 2 bases; bases outside gene matches: 10. Germline V CDR1 and CDR2: PRHDT, FYEKMQ (reference sequence). The CDR3 DNA is TGTGCCAGCAGCTCCCTAACAACGGGACAGCAAGAGACCCAGTACTTC. Residues: CASSSLTTGQQETQYF.

This sequence joins TRBV6-1 and TRBJ1-3; D is undetermined. The germline V and J ends were trimmed by 1 base and 3 bases, with 1 base remaining between them. CDR3 size: 12 residues. CDR1 and CDR2 (germline): MNHNS, SASEGT. The CDR3: CASSEVGNTIYF. The CDR3 bases are TGTGCCAGCAGTGAAGTTGGAAACACCATATATTTT.

In DNA, the CDR3 is TGTGCCAGCAGTTACTCTTGGCAGGGGAACTATGGCTACACCTTC. This encodes CASSYSWQGNYGYTF. This rearrangement joins TRBV6-5 to TRBJ1-2; D is perhaps TRBD1 (6 bases). V shed 0 bases and J shed 2 bases, with 10 bases lying between them. CDR3 length: 15 amino acids. CDR1 is MNHEY and CDR2 is SVGAGI in the germline V gene.

This chain connects TRBV11-2 to TRBJ2-3; 8 nucleotides agree with TRBD2. Trimming removed 1 base from V and 6 bases from J; junction bases left unmatched: 6. Germline V gene sequence: CDR1 SGHAT, CDR2 FQNNGV. The CDR3 is 15 residues long. CDR3: CASSLAGGPWDTQYF. The CDR3 DNA follows: TGTGCCAGCAGCTTAGCGGGAGGGCCGTGGGATACGCAGTATTTT.

This chain joins TRBV10-3 and TRBJ1-2, with D hard to call. CDR3 length: 14 residues. Per germline, CDR1 ENHRY and CDR2 SYGVKD. Trimming shortened V by 2 bases and J by 3 bases, and 10 bases separated the two germline ends. In DNA form, the CDR3 reads TGTGCCATCAGTGAGAACAGTCTTCACTATGGCTACACCTTC. Protein product: CAISENSLHYGYTF.

The V call is TRBV28, the J call TRBJ2-3, with TRBD1 matching over 7 bases. V shed 7 bases, J shed 2 bases, and the junction held 6 bases outside the gene matches. Germline V gene data show CDR1 as MDHEN and CDR2 as SYDVKM. The CDR3 extends over 14 amino acids. In DNA, the CDR3 is TGTGCCAGCACCACGACAGGGCACACAGATACGCAGTATTTT. The encoded protein is CASTTTGHTDTQYF.

The J gene is TRBJ1-1, the V gene TRBV11-2; 8 bases align to TRBD1. V shed 7 bases and J 10 bases; nucleotides not matched to a gene: 14. CDR1 and CDR2 from the germline V gene are SGHAT and FQNNGV. The CDR3 covers 14 residues. The CDR3 protein is CASTTTGGGLGAFF. The CDR3 bases are TGTGCCAGCACAACCACAGGGGGAGGGCTGGGAGCTTTCTTT.